The present TCR beta chain was sequenced within a study of T cell changes during pregnancy in multiple sclerosis. Produced via immunoSEQ multiplex PCR; TCRdb's table is partial and in-frame only. In the table there are approximately 52,000 clones, about 88% of which are singletons. Trimming removed 5 bases from V and 7 bases from J; junction bases left unmatched: 6. The V gene's germline CDR1 is KGHSH and CDR2 LQKENI. The CDR3 spans 15 residues. This rearrangement joins TRBV18 to TRBJ2-3, with TRBD2 matching over 13 bases. Sample: CD4+ T cells from peripheral blood mononuclear cells, taken in the second trimester of pregnancy. The receptor's source is a female donor with multiple sclerosis, enrolled in a pregnancy study. CDR3 residues: CASSKGLAGSNTQYF. The DNA for the CDR3 is TGTGCCAGCTCAAAGGGACTAGCGGGATCGAATACGCAGTATTTT.